The 30 T cell receptor beta chains below come from one sample, sequenced in a study of blood T cell repertoires in COVID-19. Assay: immunoSEQ multiplex PCR; the TCRdb copy retains only in-frame clones and omits some. The profile shows roughly 100,000 clones, more than 85% of them singletons. Material for sequencing was peripheral blood. Every receptor here comes from a man aged 18 to 30 with acute or convalescent COVID-19.

The CDR3: CASSLGVANTGELFF. In DNA, the CDR3 is TGTGCCAGCAGCTTGGGCGTAGCGAACACCGGGGAGCTGTTTTTT. This chain connects TRBV11-2 to TRBJ2-2; D gene uncertain. The CDR3 consists of 15 residues. The V gene lost 3 bases and the J gene lost 0 bases, with 8 bases spanning the gap. The germline CDR1 and CDR2 sequences are SGHAT and FQNNGV.

This clone was observed a handful of times. V gene TRBV5-1 combines with J gene TRBJ1-1; D is possibly TRBD1 (6 bases). The V gene's germline CDR1 is SGHRS and CDR2 YFSETQ. The CDR3 is 15 amino acids. V was shortened by 0 bases and J by 0 bases, with 9 bases between the two germline ends. The CDR3 DNA sequence: TGCGCCAGCAGCTTGGCAGGGGAAATGAACACTGAAGCTTTCTTT. As protein: CASSLAGEMNTEAFF.

V gene TRBV30 combines with J gene TRBJ1-5, with D perhaps TRBD1 (5 bases). V dropped 2 bases and J dropped 5 bases, with 13 bases sitting between them. Germline CDR1 reads GTSNPN; CDR2 reads SVGIG (reference sequence). CDR3 length equals 14 residues. As DNA, the CDR3 is TGTGCCTGGAGTCGGTTAGGGGTTGATCAGCCCCAGCATTTT. Its protein is CAWSRLGVDQPQHF.

The chain combines TRBV5-1 with TRBJ2-1; TRBD2 agrees at 12 bases. The CDR3 covers 21 residues. CDR1 and CDR2 (germline): SGHRS, YFSETQ. The junction had 16 bases not matched to a gene; V was cut back by 0 bases and J by 3 bases. The CDR3 is CASSLELQTSGSRGFYNEQFF. For the CDR3, the DNA is TGCGCCAGCAGCTTGGAGCTTCAGACTAGCGGGAGCCGGGGATTCTACAATGAGCAGTTCTTC.

The chain couples TRBV30 to TRBJ2-3, with 7 bases that match TRBD2. Germline CDR1 reads GTSNPN; CDR2 reads SVGIG (reference sequence). There are 14 residues in the CDR3. V lost 6 bases to trimming and J lost 2 bases; unmatched junction nucleotides: 8. The CDR3 nucleotides are TGTGCCTGTTCTGGGGGGGTAGACACAGATACGCAGTATTTT. Its protein is CACSGGVDTDTQYF.

CDR3 DNA sequence: TGTGCCAGCAGCCTGTCGCTGGACAGGGGCCCGATCTACAATGAGCAGTTCTTC. Translation gives CASSLSLDRGPIYNEQFF. The J gene is TRBJ2-1, the V gene TRBV7-9; 9 positions agree with TRBD1. J lost 3 bases, V lost 5 bases, and 14 bases had no gene match. Germline CDR1 and CDR2: SEHNR and FQNEAQ (reference sequence). This CDR3 contains 18 residues.

This sequence joins TRBV12-3 or TRBV12-4 and TRBJ1-1, with TRBD1 matching 8 bases. V lost 5 bases, J lost 4 bases, and 3 bases stayed unmatched. The CDR3 has 13 amino acids. CDR3 DNA: TGTGCCAGCAGTACCGGACAGGGCACTGAAGCTTTCTTT. Encoded protein: CASSTGQGTEAFF.

The chain has TRBV5-4 and TRBJ2-1, with a weak D call TRBD1 (6 bases). Germline V gene data show CDR1 as SGHNT and CDR2 as YYREEE (reference sequence). Deletions cut 4 bases from V and 8 bases from J, with 13 bases between. The CDR3 has 13 residues. In nucleotides, the CDR3 is TGTGCCAGCAGCCTCGCACAGGGAGATGAGCAGTTCTTC. Amino acid sequence: CASSLAQGDEQFF.

This rearrangement joins TRBV10-3 to TRBJ1-2; 11 nucleotides agree with TRBD1. Trimming at V came to 0 bases and at J to 8 bases, leaving 20 bases not matched to a gene. The CDR3 is made up of 20 amino acids. In germline, CDR1 is ENHRY, CDR2 SYGVKD. For the CDR3, the DNA is TGTGCCATCAGTGAGTCGATATCCCCTGGCCCCGGGACAGGGGGATGGGGCTACACCTTC. As protein: CAISESISPGPGTGGWGYTF.

The chain recombines TRBV24-1 with TRBJ2-7; TRBD1 aligns across 9 bases. CDR1 is KGHDR and CDR2 is SFDVKD in the germline V gene. CDR3 size: 14 residues. The ends lost 8 bases at V and 4 bases at J; junction bases unmatched: 8. The CDR3 region is CATNRGQGLYEQYF. CDR3 nucleotide sequence: TGTGCCACCAATCGGGGACAGGGCCTTTACGAGCAGTACTTC.

The chain links TRBV5-4 to TRBJ2-3; 7 bases agree with TRBD2. The CDR3 extends over 16 amino acids. Germline V gives CDR1 SGHNT, CDR2 YYREEE (reference sequence). Germline trimming cut 2 bases from V and 7 bases from J; bases unmatched to any gene: 13. CDR3 nucleotides: TGTGCCAGCAGCTTTGGGTTGACGGCGGGAGAGCATACGCAGTATTTT. Translation gives CASSFGLTAGEHTQYF.

This clone was observed a single time. The chain links TRBV6-2 or TRBV6-3 to TRBJ2-2; TRBD1 matches 7 bases. The V gene's germline CDR1 is MNHEY and CDR2 SVGEGT. V was clipped by 3 bases and J by 1 base; unmatched bases: 5. This CDR3 spans 16 amino acids. The CDR3 loop reads CASSYLGQMNTGELFF. Written as DNA, the CDR3 is TGTGCCAGCAGTTATCTGGGACAGATGAACACCGGGGAGCTGTTTTTT.

V usage is TRBV10-1 and J usage is TRBJ2-1; D gene uncertain. This CDR3 is built from 16 residues. The germline V gene has CDR1 WNHNN and CDR2 SYGVQD (reference sequence). Trimming removed 4 bases at V and 0 bases at J, with 13 bases between. CDR3 nucleotide sequence: TGCGCCAGCAGTGGGGCCGTTTCTAACTCCTACAATGAGCAGTTCTTC. This gives the protein CASSGAVSNSYNEQFF.

This sequence joins TRBV5-1 and TRBJ2-5; D is ambiguous. V dropped 7 bases and J dropped 3 bases, with 7 bases sitting between them. This CDR3 contains 11 residues. CDR1 and CDR2 from the germline V gene are SGHRS and YFSETQ. The CDR3 coding sequence is TGCGCCAGCTCAAATGAAGAGACCCAGTACTTC. Translated, it gives CASSNEETQYF.

This clone was seen a handful of times. DNA of the CDR3: TGTGCCAGCAGCCCTCAACAAGTGGGAAACACCATATATTTT. The encoded protein is CASSPQQVGNTIYF. This chain joins TRBV2 and TRBJ1-3; D remains ambiguous. CDR1 and CDR2 (germline): SNHLY, FYNNEI. This CDR3 has 14 residues. V was clipped by 6 bases and J by 4 bases, with 13 bases between them.

This sequence joins TRBV10-2 and TRBJ1-6, with D hard to call. Germline loops: CDR1 WSHSY, CDR2 SAAADI. CDR3 length equals 15 residues. V shed 3 bases and J shed 3 bases, with 9 bases lying between them. The chain's CDR3 is CASSDLAGYNSPLHF. Here the CDR3 DNA reads TGCGCCAGCAGTGACTTAGCGGGCTATAATTCACCCCTCCACTTT.

This clone appeared a single time. In DNA form, the CDR3 reads TGCGCCAGCAGCAGAGGACAGGGATCTACTGAAGCTTTCTTT. Translating it yields CASSRGQGSTEAFF. This chain connects TRBV5-1 to TRBJ1-1, with 8 bases identical to TRBD1. The V gene's germline CDR1 is SGHRS and CDR2 YFSETQ. V lost 4 bases, J lost 5 bases, and 7 bases stayed unmatched. The CDR3 is 14 amino acids.

This sequence joins TRBV30 and TRBJ2-1; 9 bases fit TRBD2. V lost 0 bases and J lost 7; bases outside the gene matches: 7. In germline, CDR1 is GTSNPN, CDR2 SVGIG (reference sequence). CDR3 length equals 15 residues. The CDR3 coding sequence is TGTGCCTGGAGTGTTGGTAGCGGGAGCAGGAATGAGCAGTTCTTC. It yields the protein CAWSVGSGSRNEQFF.

The V gene is TRBV25-1, the J gene TRBJ1-6; 10 nucleotides align to TRBD1. Germline V gene sequence: CDR1 MGHDK, CDR2 SYGVNS. The CDR3 sequence is 18 residues long. The V gene end was trimmed by 2 bases and the J gene end by 6 bases; junction bases not matched to a gene: 10. The CDR3 is CASSEVGGDRGLNSPLHF. The CDR3 DNA follows: TGTGCCAGCAGTGAAGTGGGGGGAGACAGGGGGCTTAATTCACCCCTCCACTTT. The full variable domain, completed using reference TRBV25-1 and TRBJ1-6, is EADIYQTPRYLVIGTGKKITLECSQTMGHDKMYWYQQDPGMELHLIHYSYGVNSTEKGDLSSESTVSRIRTEHFPLTLESARPSHTSQYLCASSEVGGDRGLNSPLHFGNGTRLTVT.

CDR3 sequence (DNA): TGTGCCAGCAGTTTGGGACAGGGCTATGGCTACACCTTC. It translates to CASSLGQGYGYTF. The chain employs TRBV27 and TRBJ1-2; 9 bases fit TRBD1. CDR1 and CDR2 (germline): MNHEY, SMNVEV (reference sequence). This CDR3 region has 13 residues. J lost 4 bases, V lost 3 bases, and 0 bases had no gene match.

The V and J genes are TRBV7-8 and TRBJ2-7; TRBD1 matches 7 bases. The CDR3 consists of 12 residues. Unmatched junction bases numbered 3, after V lost 5 bases and J lost 5 bases. Germline lookup yields CDR1 SGHVS and CDR2 FQNEAQ. In nucleotides, the CDR3 is TGTGCCAGCAGCCAAGACAGGGACGAGCAGTACTTC. Its translation is CASSQDRDEQYF.

About this clone: The sample contains more than one DNA sequence encoding this CDR3. The chain recombines TRBV9 with TRBJ2-1; 8 nucleotides match TRBD2. The CDR3 covers 15 residues. CDR1 is SGDLS, CDR2 YYNGEE, per germline. With V trimmed by 2 bases and J by 0 bases, 1 base remained unmatched. CDR3 sequence (DNA): TGTGCCAGCAGCGTTAGCGGGACCTCCTACAATGAGCAGTTCTTC. The encoded protein is CASSVSGTSYNEQFF. Full variable domain (missing parts from reference TRBV9 and TRBJ2-1): DSGVTQTPKHLITATGQRVTLRCSPRSGDLSVYWYQQSLDQGLQFLIQYYNGEERAKGNILERFSAQQFPDLHSELNLSSLELGDSALYFCASSVSGTSYNEQFFGPGTRLTVL.

The rearrangement links TRBV5-1 to TRBJ2-7, with D maybe TRBD1 (6 bases). CDR3 length equals 15 residues. V was cut by 0 bases and J by 2 bases, with 12 bases left in between. Germline values: CDR1 SGHRS, CDR2 YFSETQ. The CDR3 bases are TGCGCCAGCAGCTTGGGTGGGACACCCACCTACGAGCAGTACTTC. Its protein is CASSLGGTPTYEQYF.

The chain employs TRBV9 and TRBJ2-2, with D perhaps TRBD2 (5 bases). Germline CDR1 and CDR2: SGDLS and YYNGEE. This CDR3 contains 13 residues. V dropped 0 bases and J dropped 7 bases, with 7 bases sitting between them. The CDR3 sequence is CASSVGTFGELFF. For the CDR3, the DNA is TGTGCCAGCAGCGTAGGGACTTTCGGGGAGCTGTTTTTT. The variable domain in full, with the rest retrieved from reference TRBV9 and TRBJ2-2, is DSGVTQTPKHLITATGQRVTLRCSPRSGDLSVYWYQQSLDQGLQFLIQYYNGEERAKGNILERFSAQQFPDLHSELNLSSLELGDSALYFCASSVGTFGELFFGEGSRLTVL.

This chain joins TRBV5-1 and TRBJ1-2; 8 positions agree with TRBD1. This CDR3 comprises 14 residues. CDR1 and CDR2 from the germline V gene are SGHRS and YFSETQ. The J segment lost 3 bases and the V segment lost 2 bases, leaving 3 bases of the junction unmatched. The CDR3 region has the DNA TGCGCCAGCAGCTTTACAGGGGGGGACTATGGCTACACCTTC. Translating it yields CASSFTGGDYGYTF.

V is TRBV9 and J is TRBJ1-3, with no clear D. Between the trimmed V and J ends, which lost 1 base and 0 bases, there was a span of 8 bases. This CDR3 region has 15 residues. Per the germline V gene, CDR1 is SGDLS and CDR2 is YYNGEE. The chain's CDR3 is CASSVRDTSGNTIYF. The CDR3 bases are TGTGCCAGCAGCGTACGAGATACCTCTGGAAACACCATATATTTT.

The chain combines TRBV6-2 or TRBV6-3 with TRBJ2-5, with D possibly matching TRBD1 (6 bases). The CDR3 sequence is 14 residues long. Germline V gene lookup returns CDR1 MNHEY and CDR2 SVGEGT. Trimming cost V 3 bases and J 4 bases, with 12 bases left between them. This chain's CDR3 is CASSYTGTLETQYF. DNA for the CDR3: TGTGCCAGCAGTTATACCGGGACATTAGAGACCCAGTACTTC.

J is TRBJ1-2 and V is TRBV5-4, with D uncertain. Germline-derived CDR1 and CDR2 are SGHNT and YYREEE (reference sequence). Trimming removed 0 bases at V and 4 bases at J, with 10 bases between. This CDR3 comprises 14 residues. CDR3 nucleotides: TGTGCCAGCAGCTTGGGCGGCAGCCTCTATGGCTACACCTTC. Translated: CASSLGGSLYGYTF.

In this sample, this clone turned up a few times. V gene TRBV2 combines with J gene TRBJ1-5, with 9 nucleotides matching TRBD1. Unmatched junction bases numbered 15, after V lost 7 bases and J lost 2 bases. The length of the CDR3 is 18 residues. Germline V gives CDR1 SNHLY, CDR2 FYNNEI. The CDR3 loop is CASKSGTGRIWGNQPQHF. The DNA for the CDR3 is TGTGCCAGCAAGAGCGGGACAGGGAGAATTTGGGGCAATCAGCCCCAGCATTTT.

The J gene is TRBJ2-5, the V gene TRBV24-1, with TRBD1 matching 11 bases. This CDR3 contains 17 residues. CDR1 is KGHDR, CDR2 SFDVKD, per germline. Trimming removed 4 bases from V and 4 bases from J; junction bases left unmatched: 10. CDR3 DNA: TGTGCCACCAGTGACTTGGGACAGGGGGAGATAGGAGAGACCCAGTACTTC. It is translated as CATSDLGQGEIGETQYF.